This TCR beta chain originates from a study of cytomegalovirus exposure and HLA in healthy donors. PCR employed 60 Vbeta and 13 Jbeta primers. The table came from immunoSEQ multiplex PCR; TCRdb's copy has only in-frame clones and leaves some out. The profile shows over 75,000 clones, nearly 80% of them singletons. Per the germline V gene, CDR1 is MNHEY and CDR2 is SVGAGI. The CDR3 is 14 amino acids. Trimming at V came to 6 bases and at J to 1 base, leaving 5 bases not matched to a gene. The source of this sequence is a female donor in good health and CMV-seronegative. Sequences were obtained from PBMCs. This chain links TRBV6-5 with TRBJ2-7; 8 bases line up with TRBD2. The CDR3 loop reads CASSPGLESYEQYF. CDR3 nucleotides: TGTGCCAGCAGCCCGGGACTAGAATCCTACGAGCAGTACTTC.